This TCR beta chain stems from a study of T-cell reconstitution after alpha-beta-depleted transplantation in children. Using unique molecular identifiers, the investigators prepared the TCRbeta library. TCRdb re-analysed the PCR reads in MiXCR, keeping a single row per CDR3 protein. The repertoire has around 480,000 distinct CDR3 sequences, approximately 30% of them found once; the top ten carry about 2.3%. Germline V CDR1 and CDR2: LNHNV, YYDKDF (reference sequence). The CDR3 is 13 residues long. V was cut by 3 bases and J by 5 bases, with 7 bases left in between. Sequencing used PBMCs from the stem cell graft donor, obtained from the stem cell graft. The source of this sequence is a human donor who donated a stem cell graft to a child with aplastic anemia. V is TRBV15 and J is TRBJ1-4; D gene uncertain. CDR3 DNA sequence: TGTGCCACCAGCAGTTTCCGGAATGAAAAACTGTTTTTT. This sequence encodes CATSSFRNEKLFF.